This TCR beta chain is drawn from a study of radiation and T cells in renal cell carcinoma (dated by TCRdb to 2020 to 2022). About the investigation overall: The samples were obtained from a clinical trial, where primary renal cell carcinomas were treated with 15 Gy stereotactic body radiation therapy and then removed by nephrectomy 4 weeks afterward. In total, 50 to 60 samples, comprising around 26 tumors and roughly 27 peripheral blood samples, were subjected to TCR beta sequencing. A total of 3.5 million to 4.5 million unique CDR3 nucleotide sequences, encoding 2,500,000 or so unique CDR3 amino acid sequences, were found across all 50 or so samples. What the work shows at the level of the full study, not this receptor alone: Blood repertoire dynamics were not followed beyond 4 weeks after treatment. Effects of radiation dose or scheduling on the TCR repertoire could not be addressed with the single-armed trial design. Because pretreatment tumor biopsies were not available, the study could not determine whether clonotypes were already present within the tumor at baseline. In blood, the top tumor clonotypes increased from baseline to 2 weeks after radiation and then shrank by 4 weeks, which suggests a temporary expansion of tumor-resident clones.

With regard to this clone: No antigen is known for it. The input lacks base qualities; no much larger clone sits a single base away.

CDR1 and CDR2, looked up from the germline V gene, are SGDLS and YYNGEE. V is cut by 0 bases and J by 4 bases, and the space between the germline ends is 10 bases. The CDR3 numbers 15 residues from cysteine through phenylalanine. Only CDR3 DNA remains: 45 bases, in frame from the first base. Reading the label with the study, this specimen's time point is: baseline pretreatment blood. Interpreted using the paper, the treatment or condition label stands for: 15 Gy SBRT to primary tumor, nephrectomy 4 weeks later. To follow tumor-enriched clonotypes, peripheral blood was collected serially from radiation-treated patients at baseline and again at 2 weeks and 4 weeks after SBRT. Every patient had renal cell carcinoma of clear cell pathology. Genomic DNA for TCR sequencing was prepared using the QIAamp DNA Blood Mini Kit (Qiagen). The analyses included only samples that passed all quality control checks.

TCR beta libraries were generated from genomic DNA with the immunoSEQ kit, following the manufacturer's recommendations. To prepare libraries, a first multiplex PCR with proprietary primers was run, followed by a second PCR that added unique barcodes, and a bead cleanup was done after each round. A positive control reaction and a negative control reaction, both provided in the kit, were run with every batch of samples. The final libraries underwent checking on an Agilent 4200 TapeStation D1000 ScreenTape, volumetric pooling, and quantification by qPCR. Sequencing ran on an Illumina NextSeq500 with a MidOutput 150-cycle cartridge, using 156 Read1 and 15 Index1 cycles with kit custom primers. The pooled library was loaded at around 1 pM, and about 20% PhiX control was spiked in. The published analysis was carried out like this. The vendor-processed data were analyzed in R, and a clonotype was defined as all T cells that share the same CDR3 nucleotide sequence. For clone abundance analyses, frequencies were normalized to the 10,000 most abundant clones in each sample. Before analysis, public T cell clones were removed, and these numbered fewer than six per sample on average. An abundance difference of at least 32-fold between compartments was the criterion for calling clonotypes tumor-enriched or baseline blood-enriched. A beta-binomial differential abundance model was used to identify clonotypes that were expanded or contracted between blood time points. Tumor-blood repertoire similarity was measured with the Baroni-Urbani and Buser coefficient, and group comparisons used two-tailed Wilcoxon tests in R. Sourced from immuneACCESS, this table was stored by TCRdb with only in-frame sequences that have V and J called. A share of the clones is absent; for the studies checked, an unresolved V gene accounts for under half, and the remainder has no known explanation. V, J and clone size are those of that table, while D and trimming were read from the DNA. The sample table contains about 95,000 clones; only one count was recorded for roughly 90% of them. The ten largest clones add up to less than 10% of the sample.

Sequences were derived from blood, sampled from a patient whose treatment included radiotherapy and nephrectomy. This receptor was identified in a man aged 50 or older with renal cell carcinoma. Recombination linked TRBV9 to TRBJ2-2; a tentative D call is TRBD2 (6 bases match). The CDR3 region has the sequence CASSVAGSLTGELFF. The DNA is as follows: TGTGCCAGCAGCGTAGCCGGGAGCCTCACCGGGGAGCTGTTTTTT.